This TCR beta chain was observed in a study of shared clonotypes between healthy human individuals. Study summary: Used for every donor were three CD4 naive, three CD4 memory, two CD8 naive and one CD8 memory plate.

Germline V gene data show CDR1 as SNHLY and CDR2 as FYNNEI. This CDR3 is built from 17 residues. J was trimmed by 4 bases and V by 5 bases; bases with no gene match: 17. Broader study findings: It was the non-shared clonotypes that had lower generation probabilities than clonotypes shared by all four donors.

For this clone: What it binds is not known.

Sequencing was performed with immunoSEQ multiplex PCR; in TCRdb, only in-frame clones are kept and a portion is missing. The sample has roughly 2 million clones; approximately 94% are singletons. Terminally differentiated effector memory CD45RA+ cells were excluded by CCR7 positive selection of CD45RO-negative cells. The donor population consisted of healthy HIV-negative adults with no recent acute infections or vaccinations. This TCR was sampled from a man between 18 and 29 years old in good health. Sequencing was done on a sample of naive CD8+ T cells sorted from blood. J is TRBJ2-7 and V is TRBV2; TRBD2 matches 7 bases. The CDR3 here is CASSHKTSPQLEYEQYF. The CDR3 bases are TGTGCCAGCAGTCACAAGACTAGCCCACAGCTTGAGTACGAGCAGTACTTC.